Reported below is one TCR beta chain. The data derive from a study of blood T cell repertoires in COVID-19. Sequencing used immunoSEQ multiplex PCR; TCRdb keeps in-frame clones, though not all of them. This sample has a few hundred thousand clones, with 65% to 90% found just once. The trim removed 3 bases at V and 6 bases at J, leaving 6 bases unmatched. This CDR3 region has 15 residues. Germline CDR1 reads SGHDT; CDR2 reads YYEEEE. The chain links TRBV5-6 to TRBJ1-5, with 10 bases lining up with TRBD1. The TCR was taken from a woman in her 70s with COVID-19, enrolled during active disease. Sequenced sample: peripheral blood. The CDR3 sequence is CASSYLRDRGQPQHF. The CDR3 nucleotides are TGTGCCAGCAGCTACCTAAGGGACAGGGGTCAGCCCCAGCATTTT.